A selection of T cell receptor beta chains follows, all from one sample in a study of cytomegalovirus exposure and HLA in healthy donors. Only in-frame clones appear in the TCRdb table, and some are missing; sequencing was by immunoSEQ multiplex PCR. The table lists roughly 95,000 clones, 85% of them singletons. Sequenced input: PBMCs. The receptor source for this set is a man aged 18 to 29 in good health and CMV-seropositive. Each CDR3 is given with its conserved first and last residue. Each record gives: clone size, J gene, D gene, V gene, CDR3 DNA, CDR3 protein. The D gene is left open where the match is weak. Only some rows state a clone size, as once, few, many or a class for expanded clones.

>.|TRBJ1-1|TRBD1|TRBV6-6
TGTGCCAGCAGTTACTCACCGGGACAGGGGGCAACTGAAGCTTTCTTT
CASSYSPGQGATEAFF
>.|TRBJ1-2|.|TRBV27
TGTGCCAGCAGCTTTGACAGGAACTATGGCTACACCTTC
CASSFDRNYGYTF
>.|TRBJ2-7|.|TRBV6-5
TGTGCCAGCAGACCCGCCAGGGGGGCAGGCGAGCAGTACTTC
CASRPARGAGEQYF
>once|TRBJ1-2|TRBD1|TRBV9
TGTGCCAGCAGCGGTACAGGGGACTATGGCTACACCTTC
CASSGTGDYGYTF
>.|TRBJ2-1|.|TRBV18
TGTGCCAGCTCACGACTCGGACAGAGTTACAATGAGCAGTTCTTC
CASSRLGQSYNEQFF
>.|TRBJ2-7|.|TRBV9
TGTGCCAGCAGCGTAGGGGACACCTCCTCCTACGAGCAGTACTTC
CASSVGDTSSYEQYF
>.|TRBJ2-1|TRBD2|TRBV27
TGTGCCAGCAGTTTAGGGGCTAGCGGGAGAACTGAGCAGTTCTTC
CASSLGASGRTEQFF
>.|TRBJ2-1|.|TRBV6-5
TGTGCCAGCATCAACGTGTTTGCGAATGAGCAGTTCTTC
CASINVFANEQFF
>.|TRBJ1-5|TRBD1|TRBV28
TGTGCCAGCAGTTTATCCCGGGACAGGACAAAGGGCAATCAGCCCCAGCATTTT
CASSLSRDRTKGNQPQHF
>.|TRBJ2-5|.|TRBV7-9
TGTGCCAGCAGGGACCACGGGGAAGAGACCCAGTACTTC
CASRDHGEETQYF
>.|TRBJ2-3|TRBD1|TRBV5-1
TGCGCCAGCAGCTCCGAGGGACAGGGGGTCGCAGATACGCAGTATTTT
CASSSEGQGVADTQYF
>.|TRBJ1-1|TRBD1|TRBV19
TGTGCCAGTAGGATAACTACGCTGGACAGGGGCAACACTGAAGCTTTCTTT
CASRITTLDRGNTEAFF
>.|TRBJ2-5|.|TRBV5-1
TGCGCCAGCAGTCGAGGCGGATCTTACTGGGAGACCCAGTACTTC
CASSRGGSYWETQYF
>.|TRBJ2-6|TRBD2|TRBV7-3
TGTGCCAGCAGCTTTGACGGGGGGATAAGGTCTGGGGCCAACGTCCTGACTTTC
CASSFDGGIRSGANVLTF
>.|TRBJ1-1|.|TRBV18
TGTGCCAGCGCACCGGCTGTAAACACTGAAGCTTTCTTT
CASAPAVNTEAFF
>.|TRBJ2-7|TRBD2|TRBV7-2
TGTGCCAGCAGCCCACAAGAAGGACTAGCGGGAGCCATCTCCTACGAGCAGTACTTC
CASSPQEGLAGAISYEQYF
>many|TRBJ1-5|TRBD1|TRBV4-1
TGCGCCAGCAGAGACAGGGGATTTGGCCAGCCCCAGCATTTT
CASRDRGFGQPQHF
>.|TRBJ2-7|TRBD1|TRBV15
TGTGCCACCAGCAGGATGGACAGGAGCTACGAGCAGTACTTC
CATSRMDRSYEQYF
>many|TRBJ2-7|.|TRBV10-3
TGTGCCATCAGTTGGAGGGACGAGCAGTACTTC
CAISWRDEQYF
>.|TRBJ1-3|TRBD1|TRBV6-5
TGTGCCAGCAGGACGACAGGGGCCTCTGGAAACACCATATATTTT
CASRTTGASGNTIYF
>.|TRBJ2-7|TRBD2|TRBV6-1
TGTGCCAGCAGTCCCCTAGCGGGAGGCTACGAGCAGTACTTC
CASSPLAGGYEQYF
>few|TRBJ2-7|.|TRBV10-3
TGTGCCATCAGTGAGGGTCAGGGAAGCTACGAGCAGTACTTC
CAISEGQGSYEQYF
>.|TRBJ2-3|TRBD2|TRBV7-8
TGTGCCAGCAGCCGACTAGCGGGAACAGATACGCAGTATTTT
CASSRLAGTDTQYF
>.|TRBJ1-3|.|TRBV29-1
TGCAGCGGATCGGGGGCTGGAAACACCATATATTTT
CSGSGAGNTIYF
>.|TRBJ1-4|TRBD1|TRBV5-1
TGCGCCAGCAGCAGACAGGGGGCGCTTCCTAATGAAAAACTGTTTTTT
CASSRQGALPNEKLFF
>.|TRBJ2-7|TRBD1|TRBV27
TGTGCCAGCAGCCCCGGACAGGCCTACGAGCAGTACTTC
CASSPGQAYEQYF
>few|TRBJ1-2|TRBD1|TRBV5-1
TGCGCCAGCAGCTTCTCCGGGACAGGGAGCTATGGCTACACCTTC
CASSFSGTGSYGYTF
>.|TRBJ1-1|TRBD1|TRBV4-1
TGCGCCAGCAGCCAGGGACAGGGCGCTGAAGCTTTCTTT
CASSQGQGAEAFF
>.|TRBJ2-1|.|TRBV27
TGTGCCAGCAGTTCCTCCGAGAATAAGAACCCAAATGAGCAGTTCTTC
CASSSSENKNPNEQFF
>once|TRBJ1-3|.|TRBV5-6
TGTGCCAGCAGCTTACTTACGACATCCACGAGTAGAAACACCATATATTTT
CASSLLTTSTSRNTIYF
>.|TRBJ1-1|.|TRBV29-1
TGCAGCGCCCCCGGACAGCTCATGAACACTGAAGCTTTCTTT
CSAPGQLMNTEAFF
>.|TRBJ2-1|.|TRBV10-2
TGCGCCAGCAGTGAAGGGGGTGATGAGCAGTTCTTC
CASSEGGDEQFF
>.|TRBJ2-1|TRBD2|TRBV4-1
TGCGCCAGCAGCCAAAGGCTAGCGGGAAATTACAATGAGCAGTTCTTC
CASSQRLAGNYNEQFF
>.|TRBJ2-1|.|TRBV4-2
TGTGCCAGCAGCCGCCCGGGACATGACAATGAGCAGTTCTTC
CASSRPGHDNEQFF
>once|TRBJ2-5|TRBD1|TRBV30
TGTGCCTGGGATCGACAGGGAGAAGAGACCCAGTACTTC
CAWDRQGEETQYF
>.|TRBJ2-4|.|TRBV2
TGTGCCAGCCCGGGACCGGCGGTCGCGGGGACCAAAAACATTCAGTACTTC
CASPGPAVAGTKNIQYF